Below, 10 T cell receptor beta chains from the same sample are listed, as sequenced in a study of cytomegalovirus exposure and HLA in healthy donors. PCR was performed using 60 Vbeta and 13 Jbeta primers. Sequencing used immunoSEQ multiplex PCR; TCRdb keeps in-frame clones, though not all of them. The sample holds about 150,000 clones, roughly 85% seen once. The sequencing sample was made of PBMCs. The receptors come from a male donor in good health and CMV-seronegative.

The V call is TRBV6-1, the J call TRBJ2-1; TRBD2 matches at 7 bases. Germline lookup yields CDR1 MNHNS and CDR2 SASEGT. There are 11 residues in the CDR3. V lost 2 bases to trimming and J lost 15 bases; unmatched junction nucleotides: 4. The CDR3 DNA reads TGTGCCAGCAGTGAAAAGGGAGGGCGGTTCTTC. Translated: CASSEKGGRFF.

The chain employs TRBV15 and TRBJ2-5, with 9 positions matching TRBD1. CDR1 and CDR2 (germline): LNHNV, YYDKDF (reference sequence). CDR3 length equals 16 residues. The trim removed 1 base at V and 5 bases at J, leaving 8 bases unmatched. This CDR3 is CATSRGETGGAETQYF. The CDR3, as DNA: TGTGCCACCAGCAGAGGGGAAACAGGGGGCGCGGAGACCCAGTACTTC.

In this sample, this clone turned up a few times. The CDR3 nucleotides are TGTGCCAGCAGCAATCAGGGAACCAACTATGGCTACACCTTC. Translating gives CASSNQGTNYGYTF. The chain recombines TRBV6-6 with TRBJ1-2, with a possible D match to TRBD1 (5 bases). The CDR3 is made up of 14 amino acids. Germline V gene data show CDR1 as MNHNY and CDR2 as SVGAGI (reference sequence). Trimming stripped 6 bases from V and 2 bases from J, with 13 bases between.

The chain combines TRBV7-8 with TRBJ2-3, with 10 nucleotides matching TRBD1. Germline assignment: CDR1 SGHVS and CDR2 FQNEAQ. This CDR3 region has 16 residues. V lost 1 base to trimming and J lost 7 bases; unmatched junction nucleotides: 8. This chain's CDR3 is CASSLDRDRGANTQYF. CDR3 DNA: TGTGCCAGCAGCTTAGATAGGGACAGGGGTGCTAATACGCAGTATTTT.

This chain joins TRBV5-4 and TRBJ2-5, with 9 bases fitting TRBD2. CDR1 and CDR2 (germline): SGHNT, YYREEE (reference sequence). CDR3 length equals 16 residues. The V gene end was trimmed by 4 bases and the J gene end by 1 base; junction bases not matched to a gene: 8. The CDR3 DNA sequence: TGTGCCAGCAGCCTCATGGGGCGGGGGGGCCAAGAGACCCAGTACTTC. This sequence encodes CASSLMGRGGQETQYF.

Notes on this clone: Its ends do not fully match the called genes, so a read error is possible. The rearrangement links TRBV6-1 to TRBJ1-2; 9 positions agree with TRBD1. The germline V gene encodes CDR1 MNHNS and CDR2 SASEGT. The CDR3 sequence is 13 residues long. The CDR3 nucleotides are TGTGCCAGCAGTGACCCCGGGACAGGGCAGCCTTCCTTC. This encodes CASSDPGTGQPSF.

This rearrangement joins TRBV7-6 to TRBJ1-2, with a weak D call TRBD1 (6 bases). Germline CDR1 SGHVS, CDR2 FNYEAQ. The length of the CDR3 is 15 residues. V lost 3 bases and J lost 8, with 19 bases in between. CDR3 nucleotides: TGTGCCAGCAGCTTCTCGGACAGCCAACGTAACGGCTACACCTTC. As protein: CASSFSDSQRNGYTF.

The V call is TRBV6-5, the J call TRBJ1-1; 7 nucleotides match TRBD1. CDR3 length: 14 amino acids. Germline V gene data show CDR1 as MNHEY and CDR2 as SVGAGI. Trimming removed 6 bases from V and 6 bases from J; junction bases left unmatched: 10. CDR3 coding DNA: TGTGCCAGCAGCACGAACAGGGGTGGCGCTGAAGCTTTCTTT. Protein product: CASSTNRGGAEAFF.

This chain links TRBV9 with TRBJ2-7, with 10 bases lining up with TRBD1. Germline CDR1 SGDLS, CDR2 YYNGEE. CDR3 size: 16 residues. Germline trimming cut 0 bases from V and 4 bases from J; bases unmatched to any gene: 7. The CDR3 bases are TGTGCCAGCAGCGTAGGAGCCGGGACAGGGGAATACGAGCAGTACTTC. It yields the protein CASSVGAGTGEYEQYF.

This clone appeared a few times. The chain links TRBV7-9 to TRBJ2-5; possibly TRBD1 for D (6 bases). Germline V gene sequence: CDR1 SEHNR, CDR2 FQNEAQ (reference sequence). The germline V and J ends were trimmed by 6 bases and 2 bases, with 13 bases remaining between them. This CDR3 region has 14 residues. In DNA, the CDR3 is TGTGCCAGCAGGCGGATCGGACAGCAAGAGACCCAGTACTTC. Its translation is CASRRIGQQETQYF.